This entry lists 23 T cell receptor beta chains sequenced from one sample in a study of shared clonotypes between healthy human individuals. Clones were read by immunoSEQ multiplex PCR, and TCRdb kept only the in-frame ones, dropping some. Among about 79,000 clones listed, about 61% were seen once. Source material: memory CD8+ T cells sorted from blood. The subset: CD45RO+ cells pooled with CCR7-negative TemRA cells. Every receptor here comes from a man younger than 45 in good health.

This clone was detected only a few times. The CDR3 sequence is CASSSGWGRGYGYTF. The CDR3 DNA is TGTGCCAGCAGCTCCGGTTGGGGCAGGGGCTATGGCTACACCTTC. This chain connects TRBV7-8 to TRBJ1-2, with D perhaps TRBD1 (6 bases). This CDR3 comprises 15 residues. CDR1 is SGHVS and CDR2 is FQNEAQ in the germline V gene. Trimming took off 4 bases at V and 4 bases at J, with 16 bases between the two ends. The variable domain in full, completed from reference TRBV7-8 and TRBJ1-2, reads GAGVSQSPRYKVAKRGQDVALRCDPISGHVSLFWYQQALGQGPEFLTYFQNEAQLDKSGLPSDRFFAERPEGSVSTLKIQRTQQEDSAVYLCASSSGWGRGYGYTFGSGTRLTVV.

The CDR3, as DNA: TGCGCCAGCAGCCTCGAGAGAGTTGAGCAGTTCTTC. Its protein is CASSLERVEQFF. V usage is TRBV5-1 and J usage is TRBJ2-1; D unresolved. This CDR3 region has 12 residues. Trimming removed 4 bases at V and 9 bases at J, with 11 bases between. Germline lookup yields CDR1 SGHRS and CDR2 YFSETQ.

This chain joins TRBV7-3 and TRBJ2-1; 12 bases map to TRBD2. Germline values: CDR1 SGHTA, CDR2 FQGTGA. This CDR3 spans 15 amino acids. V shed 1 base, J shed 9 bases, and the junction held 4 bases outside the gene matches. The CDR3 reads CASSLRLAGAGEQFF. The DNA of the CDR3 is TGTGCCAGCAGCTTAAGACTAGCGGGAGCGGGTGAGCAGTTCTTC.

The CDR3 DNA reads as TGTGCCAGCAGCCACGGACAGGTTAAGTTGAACACTGAAGCTTTCTTT. It encodes CASSHGQVKLNTEAFF. This chain uses TRBV7-9 with TRBJ1-1, with TRBD1 identical over 7 bases. The germline gives CDR1 SEHNR, CDR2 FQNEAQ (reference sequence). This CDR3 spans 16 amino acids. The trim removed 5 bases at V and 0 bases at J, leaving 9 bases unmatched.

The chain recombines TRBV28 with TRBJ2-7; weak D call: TRBD2 (6 bases). Germline V gene sequence: CDR1 MDHEN, CDR2 SYDVKM. V lost 2 bases to trimming and J lost 5 bases, with 19 bases between them. The CDR3 extends over 16 amino acids. The CDR3 coding sequence is TGTGCCAGCAGTTTAGTGATGGAGGGCCAAGGGGACGAGCAGTACTTC. Protein sequence: CASSLVMEGQGDEQYF.

The rearrangement links TRBV29-1 to TRBJ1-1; D unresolved. The V gene's germline CDR1 is SQVTM and CDR2 ANQGSEA. Between the trimmed V and J ends, which lost 3 bases and 0 bases, there was a span of 5 bases. There are 12 residues in the CDR3. The CDR3 DNA sequence: TGCAGCGTTGATTACATGAACACTGAAGCTTTCTTT. This codes for CSVDYMNTEAFF.

The V gene is TRBV28, the J gene TRBJ2-7; D could derive from TRBD1 or TRBD2 (6 bases each). Germline CDR1 MDHEN, CDR2 SYDVKM. V was shortened by 7 bases and J by 3 bases, with 19 bases between the two germline ends. The CDR3 spans 15 residues. CDR3 coding DNA: TGTGCCAGCAATACCGCGGGACAAAAACTCTACGAGCAGTACTTC. It encodes CASNTAGQKLYEQYF.

V gene TRBV25-1 combines with J gene TRBJ2-7, with 9 bases matching TRBD2. V lost 3 bases to trimming and J lost 0 bases; unmatched junction nucleotides: 3. This CDR3 spans 15 amino acids. The germline CDR1 and CDR2 sequences are MGHDK and SYGVNS. The CDR3 spells CASSDKREDSYEQYF. CDR3 in DNA: TGTGCCAGCAGTGATAAGCGGGAGGACTCCTACGAGCAGTACTTC.

This clone was detected only a few times. The chain carries TRBV9 and TRBJ2-7; 12 bases agree with TRBD1. Germline V CDR1 and CDR2: SGDLS, YYNGEE. The V gene end was trimmed by 0 bases and the J gene end by 5 bases; junction bases not matched to a gene: 6. This CDR3 is built from 16 residues. CDR3 in DNA: TGTGCCAGCAGCGTAGATGGGACAGGGGGCCTCCACGAGCAGTACTTC. Translation gives CASSVDGTGGLHEQYF.

The V gene is TRBV18, the J gene TRBJ1-2, with D possibly being TRBD1 (5 bases). The CDR3 runs 14 residues. Trimming left V 2 bases short and J 5 bases short, with 12 bases between. The germline V gene has CDR1 KGHSH and CDR2 LQKENI. CDR3 nucleotides: TGTGCCAGCTCACCAAGCGAGGGGAGGTATGGCTACACCTTC. Translated: CASSPSEGRYGYTF. The full variable domain, rest sourced from reference TRBV18 and TRBJ1-2, is NAGVMQNPRHLVRRRGQEARLRCSPMKGHSHVYWYRQLPEEGLKFMVYLQKENIIDESGMPKERFSAEFPKEGPSILRIQQVVRGDSAAYFCASSPSEGRYGYTFGSGTRLTVV.

The rearrangement joins TRBV10-2 to TRBJ1-5; TRBD1 aligns across 10 bases. Germline CDR1 and CDR2: WSHSY and SAAADI. The trim removed 0 bases at V and 5 bases at J, leaving 1 base unmatched. This CDR3 spans 15 amino acids. The CDR3 protein is CASSESGTGDQPQHF. In DNA, the CDR3 is TGCGCCAGCAGTGAGTCTGGGACAGGGGATCAGCCCCAGCATTTT.

This clone came up a few times. This chain joins TRBV6-6 and TRBJ2-7; no reliable D call. The CDR3 is 11 residues long. V lost 6 bases and J lost 2, with 5 bases in between. CDR1 MNHNY and CDR2 SVGAGI come from the germline V gene (reference sequence). This CDR3 reads CASSYAYEQYF. CDR3 sequence (DNA): TGTGCCAGCAGCTACGCCTACGAGCAGTACTTC.

The chain carries TRBV29-1 and TRBJ2-7; 9 bases are a match to TRBD1. CDR1 is SQVTM and CDR2 is ANQGSEA in the germline V gene. This CDR3 is 16 amino acids long. V shed 3 bases and J 4 bases; nucleotides not matched to a gene: 13. The DNA of the CDR3 is TGCAGCGTTGAGTTTCCGGGACAGGGAGAAGATTACGAGCAGTACTTC. Residues: CSVEFPGQGEDYEQYF.

This clone has just a few counts. V and J are TRBV10-2 and TRBJ2-7, with no clear D. Trimming took off 5 bases at V and 3 bases at J, with 5 bases between the two ends. This CDR3 has 11 residues. Germline V lookup: CDR1 WSHSY, CDR2 SAAADI. CDR3 loop: CASSIDYEQYF. The CDR3 DNA reads TGCGCCAGCAGTATCGACTACGAGCAGTACTTC.

The rearrangement joins TRBV27 to TRBJ2-7; TRBD2 matches 12 bases. Losses at the gene ends were 3 bases for V and 6 bases for J; bases not matched to a gene: 6. There are 15 residues in the CDR3. Per the germline V gene, CDR1 is MNHEY and CDR2 is SMNVEV (reference sequence). In DNA, the CDR3 is TGTGCCAGCAGTTTCGCTAGCGGGAGGGCCTCCGAGCAGTACTTC. Residues: CASSFASGRASEQYF.

V and J are TRBV11-2 and TRBJ1-1; no firm D call. Germline loops: CDR1 SGHAT, CDR2 FQNNGV. The CDR3 has 17 amino acids. The ends were cut back, 1 base at V and 4 bases at J, with 19 bases in the middle. CDR3 amino acids: CASSLGSRTVRLTEAFF. The CDR3 nucleotides read TGTGCCAGCAGCTTAGGTAGCAGGACGGTTCGGCTCACTGAAGCTTTCTTT. The variable domain in full, completed from reference TRBV11-2 and TRBJ1-1, reads EAGVAQSPRYKIIEKRQSVAFWCNPISGHATLYWYQQILGQGPKLLIQFQNNGVVDDSQLPKDRFSAERLKGVDSTLKIQPAKLEDSAVYLCASSLGSRTVRLTEAFFGQGTRLTVV.

This clone was counted between two and nine times. The chain combines TRBV9 with TRBJ2-1; 12 bases agree with TRBD2. The CDR3 contains 14 residues. V trimming: 1 base; J trimming: 10 bases; junction bases outside the gene matches: 3. Germline CDR1 is SGDLS and CDR2 is YYNGEE. CDR3 bases: TGTGCCAGCAGCGTACTAGCGGGGGGGGAAGAGCAGTTCTTC. This translates into CASSVLAGGEEQFF.

The chain links TRBV19 to TRBJ2-1, with 8 positions matching TRBD1. This CDR3 contains 17 residues. Germline lookup yields CDR1 LNHDA and CDR2 SQIVND (reference sequence). V trimming: 0 bases; J trimming: 5 bases; junction bases outside the gene matches: 9. CDR3 coding DNA: TGTGCCAGTAGTATAGATCGGGCCGGACAGGGAAACAATGAGCAGTTCTTC. It specifies CASSIDRAGQGNNEQFF. Using reference TRBV19 and TRBJ2-1 for the parts outside the CDR3, the full variable domain is DGGITQSPKYLFRKEGQNVTLSCEQNLNHDAMYWYRQDPGQGLRLIYYSQIVNDFQKGDIAEGYSVSREKKESFPLTVTSAQKNPTAFYLCASSIDRAGQGNNEQFFGPGTRLTVL.

This chain uses TRBV6-1 with TRBJ1-2; possible D gene TRBD1, 6 bases. This CDR3 contains 13 residues. V was cut by 4 bases and J by 8 bases, with 14 bases left in between. In germline, CDR1 is MNHNS, CDR2 SASEGT. The CDR3 coding sequence is TGTGCCAGCAGTGGGAACCTACAGGGCGGCTACACCTTC. Its translation is CASSGNLQGGYTF.

The chain couples TRBV11-2 to TRBJ2-3; D is unresolved. Germline CDR1 is SGHAT and CDR2 is FQNNGV. Trimming shortened V by 0 bases and J by 6 bases, and 10 bases separated the two germline ends. The CDR3 sequence is 14 residues long. CDR3 protein: CASSLEDPVDTQYF. CDR3 sequence (DNA): TGTGCCAGCAGCTTAGAGGACCCCGTGGATACGCAGTATTTT. Supplemented by reference TRBV11-2 and TRBJ2-3, the full variable domain reads EAGVAQSPRYKIIEKRQSVAFWCNPISGHATLYWYQQILGQGPKLLIQFQNNGVVDDSQLPKDRFSAERLKGVDSTLKIQPAKLEDSAVYLCASSLEDPVDTQYFGPGTRLTVL.

This sequence joins TRBV7-9 and TRBJ2-7, with TRBD1 matching 7 bases. CDR1 is SEHNR and CDR2 is FQNEAQ in the germline V gene (reference sequence). The J segment lost 4 bases and the V segment lost 5 bases, leaving 14 bases of the junction unmatched. The CDR3 runs 16 residues. The DNA of the CDR3 is TGTGCCAGCAGCCCTCGACAGGGAAGAACGTTTTACGAGCAGTACTTC. Translating it yields CASSPRQGRTFYEQYF. Full variable domain (missing parts from reference TRBV7-9 and TRBJ2-7): DTGVSQNPRHKITKRGQNVTFRCDPISEHNRLYWYRQTLGQGPEFLTYFQNEAQLEKSRLLSDRFSAERPKGSFSTLEIQRTEQGDSAMYLCASSPRQGRTFYEQYFGPGTRLTVT.

V is TRBV11-2 and J is TRBJ1-1; D not resolved. This CDR3 contains 12 residues. The V end was cut by 3 bases, the J end by 0 bases, with 2 bases between. Germline V gives CDR1 SGHAT, CDR2 FQNNGV. The CDR3: CASSLMNTEAFF. The CDR3 nucleotides are TGTGCCAGCAGCTTGATGAACACTGAAGCTTTCTTT.

J is TRBJ2-7 and V is TRBV10-2, with D possibly being TRBD1 (6 bases). CDR1 and CDR2 (germline): WSHSY, SAAADI. The CDR3 has 14 amino acids. Deletions cut 8 bases from V and 3 bases from J, with 17 bases between. CDR3 region: CASGEGRGSYEQYF. CDR3 DNA sequence: TGCGCCAGCGGAGAGGGCAGGGGCAGCTACGAGCAGTACTTC.